One and the same sample provided the 7 T cell receptor beta chains below, sequenced in a study of CD8 T cells in Susac syndrome. Reverse transcription of roughly 0.5 to 1 ug RNA used random hexamers. TCRdb redid the calling of the immunoSEQ multiplex PCR reads with MiXCR, one entry per CDR3 protein. Among some 99,000 distinct CDR3 sequences listed, about 93% were seen once. Sequencing was carried out using CD4+ T cells from PBMCs. The receptors derive from a human donor with Susac syndrome.

V gene TRBV4-1 combines with J gene TRBJ2-7; D could derive from TRBD1 or TRBD2 (7 bases each). Germline CDR1 MGHRA, CDR2 YSYEKL. Trimming stripped 0 bases from V and 7 bases from J, with 22 bases between. This CDR3 has 17 residues. The CDR3 is CASSQDLGDHRGGEQYF. The CDR3 coding sequence is TGCGCCAGCAGCCAAGATCTCGGGGACCACAGGGGAGGGGAGCAGTACTTC.

The rearrangement joins TRBV2 to TRBJ1-2; D remains unclear. The V gene's germline CDR1 is SNHLY and CDR2 FYNNEI. V was pared by 3 bases and J by 3 bases, with 11 bases between. The CDR3 runs 14 residues. This CDR3 reads CASSEMRWDYGYTF. The CDR3 coding sequence is TGTGCCAGCAGTGAGATGCGGTGGGACTATGGCTACACCTTC.

The chain uses TRBV9 and TRBJ2-3; D ambiguous. The ends were cut back, 2 bases at V and 1 base at J, with 11 bases in the middle. The CDR3 extends over 15 amino acids. Germline-derived CDR1 and CDR2 are SGDLS and YYNGEE. CDR3 bases: TGTGCCAGCAGCGTGGGTGCTAGGGGCACAGATACGCAGTATTTT. It codes for CASSVGARGTDTQYF.

V and J are TRBV11-2 and TRBJ2-2; D possibly matches TRBD1 or TRBD2 (6 bases each). This CDR3 comprises 15 residues. CDR1 and CDR2 (germline): SGHAT, FQNNGV. Trimming pared 1 base from V and 5 bases from J, leaving 11 bases between. The DNA of the CDR3 is TGTGCCAGCAGCTTAGGCGGGACAAGGACCGGGGAGCTGTTTTTT. This gives the protein CASSLGGTRTGELFF.

This chain uses TRBV2 with TRBJ2-1, with 8 bases identical to TRBD2. In germline, CDR1 is SNHLY, CDR2 FYNNEI. Germline trimming cut 6 bases from V and 9 bases from J; bases unmatched to any gene: 10. The CDR3 runs 14 residues. The CDR3 region is CASSQPGLGGEQFF. CDR3 in DNA: TGTGCCAGCAGCCAACCGGGACTAGGAGGTGAGCAGTTCTTC.

The chain couples TRBV9 to TRBJ2-5; D may be TRBD2 (6 bases). Trimming removed 3 bases from V and 5 bases from J, with 17 bases in between. CDR3 length equals 15 residues. CDR1 SGDLS and CDR2 YYNGEE come from the germline V gene. Written as DNA, the CDR3 is TGTGCCAGCAGCGATGGACCGCCCGGAGGGGAGACCCAGTACTTC. This codes for CASSDGPPGGETQYF. The full variable domain, rest sourced from reference TRBV9 and TRBJ2-5, is DSGVTQTPKHLITATGQRVTLRCSPRSGDLSVYWYQQSLDQGLQFLIQYYNGEERAKGNILERFSAQQFPDLHSELNLSSLELGDSALYFCASSDGPPGGETQYFGPGTRLLVL.

This chain uses TRBV18 with TRBJ1-5, with 8 bases lining up with TRBD1. Germline CDR1 reads KGHSH; CDR2 reads LQKENI. This CDR3 has 15 residues. After removal of 4 bases from V and 5 bases from J, the junction contained 7 bases not matched to a gene. The CDR3 DNA follows: TGTGCCAGCTCACTTGACAGGGGAGGGGATCAGCCCCAGCATTTT. Protein sequence: CASSLDRGGDQPQHF.